This T cell receptor (beta chain) was found in a study of low-dose radiotherapy and immunotherapy resistance in tumors. This clonotype was found many times. Regarding time point: before trial treatment. TRAV and TRBV primers primed cDNA for both TCRalpha and TCRbeta. TCRs underwent roughly 20 PCR cycles of amplification with a constant-region primer and V-primer adapter. TCRdb re-called the reads with MiXCR, one entry per CDR3 protein. The table has about 82,000 distinct CDR3 sequences, 18% seen once. This receptor was taken from a male donor with prostate cancer. The sequencing used PBMCs, collected before treatment.

The CDR3 here is CASSIAARNSPLHF. For the CDR3, the DNA is TGTGCCAGTAGTATAGCGGCCAGAAATTCACCCCTCCACTTT. The chain combines TRBV19 with TRBJ1-6; no firm D call. Deletions cut 1 base from V and 7 bases from J, with 8 bases between. CDR3 size: 14 residues. The V gene's germline CDR1 is LNHDA and CDR2 SQIVND (reference sequence).